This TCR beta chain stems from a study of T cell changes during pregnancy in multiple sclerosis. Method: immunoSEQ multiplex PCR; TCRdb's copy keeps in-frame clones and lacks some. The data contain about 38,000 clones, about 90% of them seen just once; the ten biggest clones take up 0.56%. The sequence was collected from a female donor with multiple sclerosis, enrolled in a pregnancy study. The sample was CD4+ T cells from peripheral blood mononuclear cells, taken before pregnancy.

CDR3 protein: CASTPRPGIHTEAFF. CDR3 coding DNA: TGTGCCAGCACCCCCCGACCAGGGATCCACACTGAAGCTTTCTTT. V gene TRBV5-6 combines with J gene TRBJ1-1, with a tentative D call TRBD1 (5 bases). This CDR3 has 15 residues. The V gene lost 6 bases and the J gene lost 3 bases, with 18 bases spanning the gap. Germline V lookup: CDR1 SGHDT, CDR2 YYEEEE.